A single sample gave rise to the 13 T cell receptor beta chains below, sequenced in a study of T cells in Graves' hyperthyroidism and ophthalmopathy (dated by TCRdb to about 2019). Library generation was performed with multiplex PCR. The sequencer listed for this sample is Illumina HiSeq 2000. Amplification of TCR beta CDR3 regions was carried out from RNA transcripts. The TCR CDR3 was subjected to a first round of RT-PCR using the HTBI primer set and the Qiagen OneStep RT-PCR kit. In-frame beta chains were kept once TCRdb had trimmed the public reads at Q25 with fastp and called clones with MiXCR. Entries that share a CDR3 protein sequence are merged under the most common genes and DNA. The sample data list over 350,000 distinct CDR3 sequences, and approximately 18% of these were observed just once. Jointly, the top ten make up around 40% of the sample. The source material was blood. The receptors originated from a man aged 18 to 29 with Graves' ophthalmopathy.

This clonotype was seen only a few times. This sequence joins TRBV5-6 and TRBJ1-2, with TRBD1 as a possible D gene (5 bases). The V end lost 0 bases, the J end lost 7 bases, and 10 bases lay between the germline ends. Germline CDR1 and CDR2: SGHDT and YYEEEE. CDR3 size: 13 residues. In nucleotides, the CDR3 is TGTGCCAGCAGCTTGGGTGGGGCGGCTGGCTACACCTTC. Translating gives CASSLGGAAGYTF.

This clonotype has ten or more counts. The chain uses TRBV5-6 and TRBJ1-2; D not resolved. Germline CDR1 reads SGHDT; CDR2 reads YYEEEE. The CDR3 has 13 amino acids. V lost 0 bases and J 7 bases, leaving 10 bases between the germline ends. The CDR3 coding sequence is TGTGCCAGCAGCTTGGAGAGGTGGGCTGGCTACACCTTC. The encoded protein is CASSLERWAGYTF.

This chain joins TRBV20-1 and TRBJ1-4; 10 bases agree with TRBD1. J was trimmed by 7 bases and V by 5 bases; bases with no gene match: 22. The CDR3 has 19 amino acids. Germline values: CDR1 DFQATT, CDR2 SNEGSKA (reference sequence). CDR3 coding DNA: TGCAGTGCTCGGAAGCCGGGACAGGGGTTGTTCTGGCTGGGTGAAAAACTGTTTTTT. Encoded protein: CSARKPGQGLFWLGEKLFF.

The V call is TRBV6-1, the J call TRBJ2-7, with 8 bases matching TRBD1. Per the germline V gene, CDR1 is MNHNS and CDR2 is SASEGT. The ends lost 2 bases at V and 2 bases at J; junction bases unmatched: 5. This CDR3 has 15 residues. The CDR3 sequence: CASSERRTGTYEQYF. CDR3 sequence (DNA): TGTGCCAGCAGTGAACGAAGGACAGGGACCTACGAGCAGTACTTC.

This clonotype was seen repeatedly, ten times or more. CDR3 nucleotides: TGTGCCAGCAGTTCCCGCGTGGGAGGCAGGGAAGCTTTCTTT. It codes for CASSSRVGGREAFF. This sequence joins TRBV7-9 and TRBJ1-1; D call uncertain. CDR3 length: 14 amino acids. The V gene's germline CDR1 is SEHNR and CDR2 FQNEAQ (reference sequence). Trimming cost V 6 bases and J 8 bases, with 19 bases left between them.

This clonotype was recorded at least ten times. The CDR3 coding sequence is TGTGCCAGCGTGGAATACTACGAGCAGTACTTC. This sequence encodes CASVEYYEQYF. The V gene is TRBV2, the J gene TRBJ2-7, with D unclear. Trimming cost V 8 bases and J 3 bases, with 8 bases left between them. Germline V gene data show CDR1 as SNHLY and CDR2 as FYNNEI. This CDR3 contains 11 residues.

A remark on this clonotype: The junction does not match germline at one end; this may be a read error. The CDR3 is CASSQDNGNTGELFF. The DNA of the CDR3 is TGCGCCAGCAGCCAAGATAATGGGAACACCGGGGAGCTGTTTTTT. This chain links TRBV11-3 with TRBJ2-2, with D hard to call. In germline, CDR1 is SGHNT, CDR2 YENEEA. The CDR3 is 15 residues long.

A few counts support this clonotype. CDR3 in DNA: TGTGCCAGCGGGGGTTCTGGGGCCACGGATACGCAGTATTTT. Translated, it gives CASGGSGATDTQYF. The V gene is TRBV7-9, the J gene TRBJ2-3, with D possibly called TRBD1 or TRBD2 (5 bases each). CDR3 length equals 14 residues. The V end was cut by 8 bases, the J end by 6 bases, with 18 bases between. Germline loops: CDR1 SEHNR, CDR2 FQNEAQ (reference sequence).

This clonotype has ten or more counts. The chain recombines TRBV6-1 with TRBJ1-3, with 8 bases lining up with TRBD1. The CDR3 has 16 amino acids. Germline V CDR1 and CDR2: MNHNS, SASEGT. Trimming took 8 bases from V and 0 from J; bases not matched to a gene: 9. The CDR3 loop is CASGDGQGSSGNTIYF. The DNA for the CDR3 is TGTGCCAGCGGGGATGGACAGGGAAGCTCTGGAAACACCATATATTTT.

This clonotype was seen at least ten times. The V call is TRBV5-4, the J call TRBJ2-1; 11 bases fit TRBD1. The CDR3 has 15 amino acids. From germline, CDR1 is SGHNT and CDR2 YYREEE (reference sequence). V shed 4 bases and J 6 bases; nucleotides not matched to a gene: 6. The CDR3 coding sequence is TGTGCCAGCAGCCCCGGACAGGGGGCTGGCAATGAGCAGTTCTTC. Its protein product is CASSPGQGAGNEQFF.

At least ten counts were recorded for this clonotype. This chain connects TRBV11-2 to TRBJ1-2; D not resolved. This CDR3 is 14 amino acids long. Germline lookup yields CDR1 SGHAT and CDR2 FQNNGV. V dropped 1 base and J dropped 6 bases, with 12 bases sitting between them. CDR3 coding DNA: TGTGCCAGCAGCTTAGGTAGTGGAGCGGATGGCTACACCTTC. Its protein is CASSLGSGADGYTF.

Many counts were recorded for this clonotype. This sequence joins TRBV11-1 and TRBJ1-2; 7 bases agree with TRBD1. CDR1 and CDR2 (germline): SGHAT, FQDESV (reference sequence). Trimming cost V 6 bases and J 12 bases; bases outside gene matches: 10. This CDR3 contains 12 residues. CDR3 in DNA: TGTGCCAGCAGGGACAGGACGGAAATGCACACCTTC. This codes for CASRDRTEMHTF.

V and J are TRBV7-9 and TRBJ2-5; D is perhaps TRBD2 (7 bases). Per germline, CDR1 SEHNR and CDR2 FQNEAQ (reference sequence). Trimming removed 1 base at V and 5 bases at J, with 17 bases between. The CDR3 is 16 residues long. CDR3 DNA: TGTGCCAGCAGCTTAGAGGGGGGGCCCATGGAGGAGACCCAGTACTTC. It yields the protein CASSLEGGPMEETQYF.